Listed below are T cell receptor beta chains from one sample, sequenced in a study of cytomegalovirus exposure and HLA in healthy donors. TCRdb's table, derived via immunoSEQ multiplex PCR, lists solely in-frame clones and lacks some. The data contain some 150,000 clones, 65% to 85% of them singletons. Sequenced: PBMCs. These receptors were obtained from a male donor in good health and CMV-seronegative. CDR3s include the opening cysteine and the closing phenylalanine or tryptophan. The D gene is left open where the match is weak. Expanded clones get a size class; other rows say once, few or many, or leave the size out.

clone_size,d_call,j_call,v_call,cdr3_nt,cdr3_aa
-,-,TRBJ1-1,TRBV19,TGTGCCAGTAGTATACGGCGGAGGGACACTGAAGCTTTCTTT,CASSIRRRDTEAFF
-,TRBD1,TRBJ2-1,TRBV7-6,TGTGCCAGCAGGCAACAGGGGGAAGGTGAGCAGTTCTTC,CASRQQGEGEQFF
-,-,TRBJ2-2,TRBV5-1,TGCGCCAGCAGCTTGCACTCCTCCTTAACCGGGGAGCTGTTTTTT,CASSLHSSLTGELFF
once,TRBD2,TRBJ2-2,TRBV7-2,TGTGCCAGCAGCTTAGGGGGAGGGACCGGGGAGCTGTTTTTT,CASSLGGGTGELFF
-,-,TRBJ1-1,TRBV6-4,TGTGCCAGCAGTGATCTCCACCGCGCTGAAGCTTTCTTT,CASSDLHRAEAFF
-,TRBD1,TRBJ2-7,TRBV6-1,TGTGCCAGCACCCCAGGGGACAGTCAGGTCTACGAGCAGTACTTC,CASTPGDSQVYEQYF
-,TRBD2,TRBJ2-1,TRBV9,TGTGCCAGCGGGGGAGCGGGAGGGCCTCATGAGCAGTTCTTC,CASGGAGGPHEQFF
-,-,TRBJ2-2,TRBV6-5,TGTGCCAGCAGTTACTCGGAAGGGGCCGGGGAGCTGTTTTTT,CASSYSEGAGELFF
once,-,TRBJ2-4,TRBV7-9,TGTGCCAGCAGCTTAGCAGGCCGGGTGGGAAACATTCAGTACTTC,CASSLAGRVGNIQYF
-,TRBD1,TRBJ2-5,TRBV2,TGTGCCAGCAAAGCGGACAGGGCCCAAGAGACCCAGTACTTC,CASKADRAQETQYF
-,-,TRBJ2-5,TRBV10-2,TGCGCCAGCAGTGAGGCCGGACTTCAAGAGACCCAGTACTTC,CASSEAGLQETQYF
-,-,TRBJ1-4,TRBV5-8,TGTGCCAGCAGCTTGGGCCTCGTGGGGCCTACAACTAATGAAAAACTGTTTTTT,CASSLGLVGPTTNEKLFF
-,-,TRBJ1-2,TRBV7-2,TGTGCCAGCAGCCCAGACCTGGGGTCAGGGAACTATGGCTACACCTTC,CASSPDLGSGNYGYTF
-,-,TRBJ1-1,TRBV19,TGTGCCAGTAGTATATCAGGCCTCGGGAACACTGAAGCTTTCTTT,CASSISGLGNTEAFF
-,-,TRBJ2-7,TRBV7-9,TGTGCCAGCAGCTTAGCACTCGGCAGGGTGAGGGAGCAGTACTTC,CASSLALGRVREQYF
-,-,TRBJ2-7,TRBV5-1,TGCGCCAGCAGCTTGGGAGAGGGCTACGAGCAGTACTTC,CASSLGEGYEQYF
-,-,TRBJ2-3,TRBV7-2,TGTGCCAGCAGCCGTACAGGGTCGAAAGGCGCTACGCAGTATTTT,CASSRTGSKGATQYF
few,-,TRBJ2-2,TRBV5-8,TGTGCCAGCACACCGGGATTGGGGAACACCGGGGAGCTGTTTTTT,CASTPGLGNTGELFF
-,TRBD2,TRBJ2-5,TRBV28,TGTGCCAGCAGCCCGGAACTAGCGGATCAAGAGACCCAGTACTTC,CASSPELADQETQYF
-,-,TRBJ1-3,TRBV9,TGTGCCAGCAGCCCCGGACAGCCAGGGCCGCGGGACACCATATATTTT,CASSPGQPGPRDTIYF
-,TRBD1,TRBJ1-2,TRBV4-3,TGCGCCAGCAGCTCCGGGCAGGGGGGTGGCTACACCTTC,CASSSGQGGGYTF
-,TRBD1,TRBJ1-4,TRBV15,TGTGCCACCAGCAGAGATCAGGGACAGAATGAAAAACTGTTTTTT,CATSRDQGQNEKLFF
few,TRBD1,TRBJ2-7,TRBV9,TGTGCCAGCAGCTCTAACCCCGGGACAGGGACCTACGAGCAGTACTTC,CASSSNPGTGTYEQYF
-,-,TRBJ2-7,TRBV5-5,TGTGCCAGCAGCACCGCGGCCGAGCAGTACTTC,CASSTAAEQYF
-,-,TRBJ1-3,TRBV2,TGTGCCAGCAGAACAGGGAACTCTGGAAACACCATATATTTT,CASRTGNSGNTIYF
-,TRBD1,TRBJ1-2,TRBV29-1,TGCAGCGTTGTACAGGGGGCTAACTATGGCTACACCTTC,CSVVQGANYGYTF
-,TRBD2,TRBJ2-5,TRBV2,TGTGCCAGCGCCGGGGGACTAGCGGTTCAAGAGACCCAGTACTTC,CASAGGLAVQETQYF
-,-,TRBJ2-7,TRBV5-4,TGTGCCAGCAGCTTGTCTGACGAGCAGTACTTC,CASSLSDEQYF
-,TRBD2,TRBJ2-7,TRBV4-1,TGCGCTAGCAGCCAAGTAGGGCCTAGCGGGAGCTACGAGCAGTACTTC,CASSQVGPSGSYEQYF